This T cell receptor (beta chain) came from a study of CD8 T cells in ankylosing spondylitis. V gave up 0 bases and J gave up 2 bases; unmatched junction bases: 5. The germline CDR1 and CDR2 sequences are SGHTA and FQGNSA. This CDR3 spans 18 amino acids. A single record per CDR3 protein comes from TCRdb applying MiXCR to the 5' RACE reads. The sample includes some 270,000 distinct CDR3 sequences, about 30% of them seen just once. The chain employs TRBV7-2 and TRBJ2-1; 12 bases align to TRBD2. Sequenced material: blood, either unsorted or a sorted T cell fraction (not recorded which). This TCR was sampled from a male donor with ankylosing spondylitis or in good health (not recorded which). CDR3 sequence (DNA): TGTGCCAGCAGCTTAGCGGCGCTAGCGGGGGGGACCTACAATGAGCAGTTCTTC. It encodes CASSLAALAGGTYNEQFF.